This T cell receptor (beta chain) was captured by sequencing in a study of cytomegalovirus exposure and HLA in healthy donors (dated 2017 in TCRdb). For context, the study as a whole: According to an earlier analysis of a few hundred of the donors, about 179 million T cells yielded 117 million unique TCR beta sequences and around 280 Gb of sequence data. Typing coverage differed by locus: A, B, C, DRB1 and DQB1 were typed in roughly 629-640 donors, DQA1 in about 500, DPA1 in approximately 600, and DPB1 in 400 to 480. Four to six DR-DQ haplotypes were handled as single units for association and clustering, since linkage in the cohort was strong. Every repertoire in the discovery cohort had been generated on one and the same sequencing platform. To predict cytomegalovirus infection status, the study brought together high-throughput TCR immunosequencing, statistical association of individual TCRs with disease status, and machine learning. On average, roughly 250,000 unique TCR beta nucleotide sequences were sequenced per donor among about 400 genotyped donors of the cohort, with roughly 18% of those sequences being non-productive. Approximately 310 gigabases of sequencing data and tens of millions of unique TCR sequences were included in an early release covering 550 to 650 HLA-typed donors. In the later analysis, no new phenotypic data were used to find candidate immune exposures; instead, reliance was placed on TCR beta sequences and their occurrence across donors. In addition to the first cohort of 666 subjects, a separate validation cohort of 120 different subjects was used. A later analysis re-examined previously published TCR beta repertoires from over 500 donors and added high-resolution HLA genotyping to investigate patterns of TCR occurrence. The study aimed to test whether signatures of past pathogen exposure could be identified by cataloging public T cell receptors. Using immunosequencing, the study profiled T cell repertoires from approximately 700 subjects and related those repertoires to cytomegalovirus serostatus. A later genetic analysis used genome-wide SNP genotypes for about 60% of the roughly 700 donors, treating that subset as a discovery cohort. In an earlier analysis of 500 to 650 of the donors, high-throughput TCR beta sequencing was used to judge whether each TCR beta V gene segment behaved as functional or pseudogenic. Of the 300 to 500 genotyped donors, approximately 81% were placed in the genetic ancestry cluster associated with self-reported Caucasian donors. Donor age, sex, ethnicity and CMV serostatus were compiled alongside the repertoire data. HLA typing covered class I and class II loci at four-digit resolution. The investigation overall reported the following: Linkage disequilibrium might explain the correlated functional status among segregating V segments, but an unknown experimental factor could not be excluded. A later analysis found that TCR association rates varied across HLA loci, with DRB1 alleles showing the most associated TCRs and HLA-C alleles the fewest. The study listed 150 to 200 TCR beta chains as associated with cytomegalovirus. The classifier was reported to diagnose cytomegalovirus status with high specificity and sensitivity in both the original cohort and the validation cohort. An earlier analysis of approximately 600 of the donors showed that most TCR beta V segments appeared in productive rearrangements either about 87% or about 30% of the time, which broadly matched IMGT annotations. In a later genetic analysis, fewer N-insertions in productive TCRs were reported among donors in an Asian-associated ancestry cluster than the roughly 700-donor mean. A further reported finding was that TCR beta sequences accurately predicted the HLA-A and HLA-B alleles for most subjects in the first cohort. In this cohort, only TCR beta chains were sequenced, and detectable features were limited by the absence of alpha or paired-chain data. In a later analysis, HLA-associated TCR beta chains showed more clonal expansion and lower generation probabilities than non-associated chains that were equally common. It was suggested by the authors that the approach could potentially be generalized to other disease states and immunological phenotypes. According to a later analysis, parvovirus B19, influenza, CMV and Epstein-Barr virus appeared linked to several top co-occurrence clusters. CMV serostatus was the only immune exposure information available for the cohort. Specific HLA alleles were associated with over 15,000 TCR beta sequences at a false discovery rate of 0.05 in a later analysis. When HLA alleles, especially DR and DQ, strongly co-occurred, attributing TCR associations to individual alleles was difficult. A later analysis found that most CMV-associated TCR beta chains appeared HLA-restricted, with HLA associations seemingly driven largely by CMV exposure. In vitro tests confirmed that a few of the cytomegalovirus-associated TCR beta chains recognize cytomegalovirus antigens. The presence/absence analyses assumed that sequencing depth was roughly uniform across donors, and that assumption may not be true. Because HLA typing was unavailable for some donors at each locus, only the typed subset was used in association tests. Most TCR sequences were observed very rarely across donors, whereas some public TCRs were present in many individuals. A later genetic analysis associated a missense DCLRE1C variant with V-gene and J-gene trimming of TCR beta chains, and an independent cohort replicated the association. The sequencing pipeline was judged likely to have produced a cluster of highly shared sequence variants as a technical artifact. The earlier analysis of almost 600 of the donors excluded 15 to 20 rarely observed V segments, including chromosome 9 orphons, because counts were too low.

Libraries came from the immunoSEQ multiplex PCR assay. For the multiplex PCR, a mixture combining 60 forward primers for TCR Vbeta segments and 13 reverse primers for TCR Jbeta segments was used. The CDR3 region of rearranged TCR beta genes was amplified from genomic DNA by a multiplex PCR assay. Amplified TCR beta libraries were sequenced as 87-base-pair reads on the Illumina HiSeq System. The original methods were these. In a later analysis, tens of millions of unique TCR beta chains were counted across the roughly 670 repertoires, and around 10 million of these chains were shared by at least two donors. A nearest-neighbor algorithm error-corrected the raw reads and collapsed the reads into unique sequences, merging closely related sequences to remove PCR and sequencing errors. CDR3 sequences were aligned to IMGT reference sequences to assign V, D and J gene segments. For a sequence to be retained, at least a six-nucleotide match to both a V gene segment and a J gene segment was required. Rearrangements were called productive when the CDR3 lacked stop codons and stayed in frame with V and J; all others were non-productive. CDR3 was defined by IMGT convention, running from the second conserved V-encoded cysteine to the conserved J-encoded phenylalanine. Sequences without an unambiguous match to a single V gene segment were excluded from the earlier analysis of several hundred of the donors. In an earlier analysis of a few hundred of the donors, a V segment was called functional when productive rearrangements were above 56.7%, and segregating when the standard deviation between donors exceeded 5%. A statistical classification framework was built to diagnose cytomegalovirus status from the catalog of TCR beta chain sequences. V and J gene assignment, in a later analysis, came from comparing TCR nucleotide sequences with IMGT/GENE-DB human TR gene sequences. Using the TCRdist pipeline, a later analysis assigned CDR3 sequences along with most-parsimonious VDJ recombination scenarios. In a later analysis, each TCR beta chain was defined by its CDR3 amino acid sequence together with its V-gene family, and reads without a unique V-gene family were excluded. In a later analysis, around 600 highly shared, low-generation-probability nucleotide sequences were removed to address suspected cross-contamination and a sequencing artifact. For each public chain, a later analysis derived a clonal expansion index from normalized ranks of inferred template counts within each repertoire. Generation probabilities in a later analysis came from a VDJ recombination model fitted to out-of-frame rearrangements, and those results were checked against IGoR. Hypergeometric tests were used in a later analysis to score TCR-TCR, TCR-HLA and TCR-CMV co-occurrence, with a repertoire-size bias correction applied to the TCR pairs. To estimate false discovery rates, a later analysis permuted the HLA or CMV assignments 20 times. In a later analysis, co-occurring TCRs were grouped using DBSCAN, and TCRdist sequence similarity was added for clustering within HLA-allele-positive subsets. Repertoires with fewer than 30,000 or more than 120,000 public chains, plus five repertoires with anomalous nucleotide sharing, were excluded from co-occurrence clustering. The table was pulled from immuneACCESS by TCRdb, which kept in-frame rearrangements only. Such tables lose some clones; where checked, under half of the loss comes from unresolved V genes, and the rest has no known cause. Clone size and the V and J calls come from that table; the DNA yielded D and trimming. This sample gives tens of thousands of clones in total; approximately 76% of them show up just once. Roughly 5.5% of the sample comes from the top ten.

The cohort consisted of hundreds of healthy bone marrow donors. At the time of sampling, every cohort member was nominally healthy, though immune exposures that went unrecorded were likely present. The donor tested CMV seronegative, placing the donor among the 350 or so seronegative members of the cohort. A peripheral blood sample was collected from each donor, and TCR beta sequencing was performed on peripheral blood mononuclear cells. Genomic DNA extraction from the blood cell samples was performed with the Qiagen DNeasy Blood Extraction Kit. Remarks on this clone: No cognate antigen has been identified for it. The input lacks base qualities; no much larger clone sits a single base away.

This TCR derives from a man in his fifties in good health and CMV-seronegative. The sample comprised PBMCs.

The nucleotides read TGTGCCAGCAGCTTAGTCGGCCGGGACTTCGCGAACACCGGGGAGCTGTTTTTT. The encoded protein is CASSLVGRDFANTGELFF. This chain is built from TRBV7-6 and TRBJ2-2; the D gene is possibly TRBD2, with 6 bases matching. From the cysteine through the phenylalanine, the CDR3 covers 18 amino acids. Only the CDR3 DNA is retained, 54 bases long and in frame from the first base. Trimming at the junction amounts to 1 base on V and 0 bases on J, and the germline ends lie 15 bases apart. Via the germline V gene, CDR1 is SGHVS and CDR2 FNYEAQ.